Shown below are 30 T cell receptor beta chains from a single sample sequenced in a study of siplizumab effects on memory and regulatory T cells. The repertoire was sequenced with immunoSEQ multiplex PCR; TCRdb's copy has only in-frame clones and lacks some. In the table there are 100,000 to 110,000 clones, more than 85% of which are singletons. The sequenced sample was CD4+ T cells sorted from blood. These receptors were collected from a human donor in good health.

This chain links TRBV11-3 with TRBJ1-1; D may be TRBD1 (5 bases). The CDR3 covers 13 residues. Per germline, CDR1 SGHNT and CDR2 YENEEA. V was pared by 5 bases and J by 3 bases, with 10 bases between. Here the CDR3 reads CASSPDTHTEAFF. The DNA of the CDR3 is TGTGCCAGCAGCCCGGACACACACACTGAAGCTTTCTTT.

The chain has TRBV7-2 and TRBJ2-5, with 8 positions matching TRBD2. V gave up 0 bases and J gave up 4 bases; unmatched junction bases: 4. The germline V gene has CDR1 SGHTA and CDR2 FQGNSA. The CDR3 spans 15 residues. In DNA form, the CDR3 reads TGTGCCAGCAGCTTAGCGCGTAGCGGGGCAGAGACCCAGTACTTC. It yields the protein CASSLARSGAETQYF.

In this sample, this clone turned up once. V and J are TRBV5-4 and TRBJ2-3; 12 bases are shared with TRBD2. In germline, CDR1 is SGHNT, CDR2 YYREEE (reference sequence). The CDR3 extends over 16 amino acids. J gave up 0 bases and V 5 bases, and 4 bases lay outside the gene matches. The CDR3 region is CASSLLAGGSTDTQYF. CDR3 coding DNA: TGTGCCAGCAGTTTACTAGCGGGGGGTAGCACAGATACGCAGTATTTT.

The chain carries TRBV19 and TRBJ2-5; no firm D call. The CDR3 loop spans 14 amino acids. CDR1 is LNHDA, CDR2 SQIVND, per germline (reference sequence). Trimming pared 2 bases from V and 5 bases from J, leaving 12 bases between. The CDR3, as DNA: TGTGCCAGTAGTATACTAGGCGTGGGTGAGACCCAGTACTTC. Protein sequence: CASSILGVGETQYF.

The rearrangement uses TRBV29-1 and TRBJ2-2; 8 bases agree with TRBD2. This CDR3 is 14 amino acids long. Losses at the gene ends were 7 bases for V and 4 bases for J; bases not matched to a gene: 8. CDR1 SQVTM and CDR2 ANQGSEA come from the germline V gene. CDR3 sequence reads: CSAFGTRLTGELFF. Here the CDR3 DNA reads TGCAGCGCATTCGGGACTAGGCTCACCGGGGAGCTGTTTTTT.

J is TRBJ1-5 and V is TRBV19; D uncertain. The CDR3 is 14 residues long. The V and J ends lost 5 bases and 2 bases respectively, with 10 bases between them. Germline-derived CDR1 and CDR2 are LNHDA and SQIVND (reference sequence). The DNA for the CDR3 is TGTGCCAGTAGTGGAGGAGGCGGCAATCAGCCCCAGCATTTT. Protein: CASSGGGGNQPQHF.

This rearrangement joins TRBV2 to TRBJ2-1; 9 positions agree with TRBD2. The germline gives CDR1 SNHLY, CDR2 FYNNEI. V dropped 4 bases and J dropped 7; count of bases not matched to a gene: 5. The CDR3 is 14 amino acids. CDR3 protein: CASSVSLAGNEQFF. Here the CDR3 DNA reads TGTGCCAGCAGTGTGAGTCTAGCGGGGAATGAGCAGTTCTTC.

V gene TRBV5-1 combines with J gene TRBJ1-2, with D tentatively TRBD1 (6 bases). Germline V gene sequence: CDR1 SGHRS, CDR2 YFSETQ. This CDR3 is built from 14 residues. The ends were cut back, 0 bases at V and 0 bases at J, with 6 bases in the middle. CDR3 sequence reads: CASSLDRANYGYTF. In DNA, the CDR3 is TGCGCCAGCAGCTTGGACAGGGCTAACTATGGCTACACCTTC. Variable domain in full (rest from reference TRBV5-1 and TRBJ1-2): KAGVTQTPRYLIKTRGQQVTLSCSPISGHRSVSWYQQTPGQGLQFLFEYFSETQRNKGNFPGRFSGRQFSNSRSEMNVSTLELGDSALYLCASSLDRANYGYTFGSGTRLTVV.

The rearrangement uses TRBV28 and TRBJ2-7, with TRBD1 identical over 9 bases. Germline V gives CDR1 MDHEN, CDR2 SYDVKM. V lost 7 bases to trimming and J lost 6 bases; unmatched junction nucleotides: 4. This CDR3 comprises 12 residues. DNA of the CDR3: TGTGCCAGCAACACAGGGGGCGGCGAGCAGTACTTC. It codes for CASNTGGGEQYF.

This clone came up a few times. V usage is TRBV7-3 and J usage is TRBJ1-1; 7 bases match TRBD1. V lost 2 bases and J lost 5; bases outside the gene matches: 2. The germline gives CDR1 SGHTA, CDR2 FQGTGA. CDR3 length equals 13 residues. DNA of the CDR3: TGTGCCAGCAGCTTAGACAGGGTTACTGAAGCTTTCTTT. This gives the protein CASSLDRVTEAFF.

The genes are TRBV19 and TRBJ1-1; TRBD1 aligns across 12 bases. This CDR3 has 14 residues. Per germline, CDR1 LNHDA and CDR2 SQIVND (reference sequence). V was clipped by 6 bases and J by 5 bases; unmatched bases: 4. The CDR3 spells CASRGQGASTEAFF. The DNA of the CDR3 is TGTGCCAGTAGGGGACAGGGGGCGTCAACTGAAGCTTTCTTT. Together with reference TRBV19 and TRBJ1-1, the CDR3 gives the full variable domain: DGGITQSPKYLFRKEGQNVTLSCEQNLNHDAMYWYRQDPGQGLRLIYYSQIVNDFQKGDIAEGYSVSREKKESFPLTVTSAQKNPTAFYLCASRGQGASTEAFFGQGTRLTVV.

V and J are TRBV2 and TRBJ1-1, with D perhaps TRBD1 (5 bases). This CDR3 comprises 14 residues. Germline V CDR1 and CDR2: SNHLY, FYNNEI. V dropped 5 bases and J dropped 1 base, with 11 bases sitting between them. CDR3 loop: CASSQDIANTEAFF. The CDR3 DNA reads TGTGCCAGCAGTCAGGACATCGCGAACACTGAAGCTTTCTTT.

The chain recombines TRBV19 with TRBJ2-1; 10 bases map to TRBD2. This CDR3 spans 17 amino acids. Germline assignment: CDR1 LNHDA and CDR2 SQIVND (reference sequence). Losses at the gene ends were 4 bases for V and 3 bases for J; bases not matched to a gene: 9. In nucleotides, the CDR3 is TGTGCCAGTAGTACCCAGTTGGTAGCGGGGGGCTACAATGAGCAGTTCTTC. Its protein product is CASSTQLVAGGYNEQFF.

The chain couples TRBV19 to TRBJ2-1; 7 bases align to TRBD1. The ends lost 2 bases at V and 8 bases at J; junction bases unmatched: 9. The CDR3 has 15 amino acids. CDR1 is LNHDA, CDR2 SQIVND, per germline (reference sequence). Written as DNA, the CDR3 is TGTGCCAGTAGTATAAGTAGGGACAGCCCCTATGAGCAGTTCTTC. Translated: CASSISRDSPYEQFF.

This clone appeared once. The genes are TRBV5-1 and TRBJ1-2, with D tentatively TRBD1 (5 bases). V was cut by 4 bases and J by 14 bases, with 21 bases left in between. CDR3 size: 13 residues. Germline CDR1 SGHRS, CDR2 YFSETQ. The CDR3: CASSLVVTDPRTF. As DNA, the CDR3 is TGCGCCAGCAGCCTTGTTGTGACAGACCCTAGGACCTTC.

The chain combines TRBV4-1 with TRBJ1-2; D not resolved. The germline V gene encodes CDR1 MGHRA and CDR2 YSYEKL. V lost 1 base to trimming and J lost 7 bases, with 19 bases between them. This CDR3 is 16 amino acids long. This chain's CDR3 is CASSQAPTLQRGGYTF. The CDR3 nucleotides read TGCGCCAGCAGCCAAGCCCCTACATTGCAGCGGGGTGGCTACACCTTC.

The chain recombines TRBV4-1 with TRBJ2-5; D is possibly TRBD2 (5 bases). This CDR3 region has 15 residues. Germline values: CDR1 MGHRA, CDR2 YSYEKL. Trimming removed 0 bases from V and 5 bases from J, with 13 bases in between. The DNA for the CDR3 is TGCGCCAGCAGCCAAGATGGGCTAGCTTACGAGACCCAGTACTTC. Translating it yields CASSQDGLAYETQYF.

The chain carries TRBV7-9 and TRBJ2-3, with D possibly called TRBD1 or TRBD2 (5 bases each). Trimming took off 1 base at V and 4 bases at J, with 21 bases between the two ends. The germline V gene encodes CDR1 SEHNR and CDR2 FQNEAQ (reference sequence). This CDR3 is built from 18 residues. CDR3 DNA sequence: TGTGCCAGCAGCTTAGAGTCAAGGGGCCCCGGGACCCCAGATACGCAGTATTTT. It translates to CASSLESRGPGTPDTQYF.

The CDR3 DNA is TGTGCCAGCGTCGGCCAGGACTACGAGCAGTACTTC. It is translated as CASVGQDYEQYF. The chain has TRBV28 and TRBJ2-7; D call uncertain. This CDR3 is 12 amino acids long. Trimming cost V 8 bases and J 3 bases, with 11 bases left between them. In germline, CDR1 is MDHEN, CDR2 SYDVKM.

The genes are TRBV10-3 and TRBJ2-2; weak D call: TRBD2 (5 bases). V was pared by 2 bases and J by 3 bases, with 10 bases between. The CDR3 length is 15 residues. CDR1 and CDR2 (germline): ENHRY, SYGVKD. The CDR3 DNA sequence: TGTGCCATCAGTGAGGTTTCGGGGTACACCGGGGAGCTGTTTTTT. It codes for CAISEVSGYTGELFF.

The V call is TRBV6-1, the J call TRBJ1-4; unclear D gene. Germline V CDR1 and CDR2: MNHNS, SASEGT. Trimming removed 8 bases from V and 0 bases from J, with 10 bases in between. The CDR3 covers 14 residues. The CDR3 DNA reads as TGTGCCAGCGGACGGCTCGCAACTAATGAAAAACTGTTTTTT. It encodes CASGRLATNEKLFF.

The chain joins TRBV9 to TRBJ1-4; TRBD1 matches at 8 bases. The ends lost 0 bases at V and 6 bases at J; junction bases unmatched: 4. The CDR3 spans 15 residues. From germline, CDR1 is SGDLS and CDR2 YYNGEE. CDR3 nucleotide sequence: TGTGCCAGCAGCGTAGCCGGACAGGGCGATGAAAAACTGTTTTTT. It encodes CASSVAGQGDEKLFF.

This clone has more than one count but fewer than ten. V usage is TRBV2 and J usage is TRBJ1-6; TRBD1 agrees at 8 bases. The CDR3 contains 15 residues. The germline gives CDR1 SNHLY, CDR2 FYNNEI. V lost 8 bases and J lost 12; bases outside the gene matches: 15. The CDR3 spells CASGARLGQGKPLHF. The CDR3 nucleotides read TGTGCCAGCGGTGCCCGCCTCGGACAGGGAAAACCCCTCCACTTT.

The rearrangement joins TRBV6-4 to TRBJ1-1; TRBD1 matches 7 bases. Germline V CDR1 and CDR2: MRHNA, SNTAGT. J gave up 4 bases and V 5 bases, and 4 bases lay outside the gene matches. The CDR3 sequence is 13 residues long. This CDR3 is CASSYRGGTEAFF. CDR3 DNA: TGTGCCAGCAGTTACAGGGGCGGCACTGAAGCTTTCTTT.

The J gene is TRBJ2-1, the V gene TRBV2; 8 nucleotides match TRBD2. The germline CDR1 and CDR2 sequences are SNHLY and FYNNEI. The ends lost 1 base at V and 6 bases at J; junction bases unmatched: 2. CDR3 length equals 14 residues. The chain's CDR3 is CASSEEGLGNEQFF. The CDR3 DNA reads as TGTGCCAGCAGTGAAGAGGGACTAGGCAATGAGCAGTTCTTC.

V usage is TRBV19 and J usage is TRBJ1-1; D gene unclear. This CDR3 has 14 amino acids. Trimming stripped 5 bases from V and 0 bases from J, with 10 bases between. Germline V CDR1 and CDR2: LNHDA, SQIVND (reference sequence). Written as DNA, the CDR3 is TGTGCCAGTAGTTTGCCGGGGATGAACACTGAAGCTTTCTTT. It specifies CASSLPGMNTEAFF. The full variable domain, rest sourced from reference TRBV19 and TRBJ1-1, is DGGITQSPKYLFRKEGQNVTLSCEQNLNHDAMYWYRQDPGQGLRLIYYSQIVNDFQKGDIAEGYSVSREKKESFPLTVTSAQKNPTAFYLCASSLPGMNTEAFFGQGTRLTVV.

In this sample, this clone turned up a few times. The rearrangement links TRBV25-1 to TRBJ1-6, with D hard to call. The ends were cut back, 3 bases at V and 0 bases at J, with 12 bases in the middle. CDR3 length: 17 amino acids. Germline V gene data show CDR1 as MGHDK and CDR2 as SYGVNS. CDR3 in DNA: TGTGCCAGCAGTGAGTCCCTCCAGAGCTCCTATAATTCACCCCTCCACTTT. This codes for CASSESLQSSYNSPLHF.

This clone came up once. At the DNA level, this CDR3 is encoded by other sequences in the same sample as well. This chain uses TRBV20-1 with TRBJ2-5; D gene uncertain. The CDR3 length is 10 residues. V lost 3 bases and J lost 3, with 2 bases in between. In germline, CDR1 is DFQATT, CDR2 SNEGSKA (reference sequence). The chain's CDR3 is CSASEETQYF. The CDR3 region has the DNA TGCAGTGCTAGCGAAGAGACCCAGTACTTC.

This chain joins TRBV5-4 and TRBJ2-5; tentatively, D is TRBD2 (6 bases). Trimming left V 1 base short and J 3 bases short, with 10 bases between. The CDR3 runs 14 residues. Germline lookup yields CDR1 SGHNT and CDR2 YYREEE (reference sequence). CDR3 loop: CASSLNSGKETQYF. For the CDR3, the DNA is TGTGCCAGCAGCTTGAATAGCGGCAAAGAGACCCAGTACTTC.

CDR3: CASSSPAGGTYNEQFF. Here the CDR3 DNA reads TGTGCCAGCAGCTCCCCAGCGGGGGGGACCTACAATGAGCAGTTCTTC. The chain is built from TRBV9 and TRBJ2-1, with TRBD2 matching 10 bases. The CDR3 covers 16 residues. CDR1 SGDLS and CDR2 YYNGEE come from the germline V gene. Germline trimming cut 4 bases from V and 2 bases from J; bases unmatched to any gene: 6.